The present entry profiles one T cell receptor (beta chain) with its context. The sample comes from a study of blood T cell repertoires in COVID-19. Study at large: In each case, the material was cDNA or gDNA derived from T cells, B-cell-depleted T cells, or PBMCs.

Germline loops: CDR1 SGHVS, CDR2 FQNEAQ. CDR3 length: 15 residues. Trimming removed 3 bases at V and 1 base at J, with 12 bases between. Original handling: Estimation of nucleated cell counts was performed using reference gene primer amplification. Only in-frame clones appear in the TCRdb table, and some are missing; sequencing was by immunoSEQ multiplex PCR. V and J calls and clone size are as listed in that table; D and trimming were resolved from the DNA. The data show 150,000 or so clones, roughly 82% seen once. The gene calls are TRBV7-8 and TRBJ1-1; D is perhaps TRBD1 (6 bases). The specimen sequenced was peripheral blood. This clonotype originated in a human donor with acute or convalescent COVID-19. The donor label of this sample is uncertain. Here the CDR3 reads CASSFTGRGNTEAFF. In DNA, the CDR3 is TGTGCCAGCAGCTTTACAGGGAGAGGGAACACTGAAGCTTTCTTT.